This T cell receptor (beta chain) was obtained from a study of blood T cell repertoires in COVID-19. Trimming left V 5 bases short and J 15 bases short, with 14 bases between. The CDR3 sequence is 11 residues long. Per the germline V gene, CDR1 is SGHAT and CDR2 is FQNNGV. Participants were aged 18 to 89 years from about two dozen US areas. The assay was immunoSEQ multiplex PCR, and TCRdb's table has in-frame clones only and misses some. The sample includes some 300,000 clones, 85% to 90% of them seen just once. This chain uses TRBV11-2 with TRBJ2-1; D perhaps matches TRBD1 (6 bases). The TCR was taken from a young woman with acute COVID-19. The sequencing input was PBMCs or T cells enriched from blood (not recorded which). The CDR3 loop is CASSPGQGRFF. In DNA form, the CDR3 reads TGTGCCAGCAGCCCTGGGCAGGGGCGGTTCTTC.